The T cell receptor (beta chain) described here comes from a study of blood T cell repertoires in COVID-19. Study summary: Whether acute or convalescent, the COVID-19 samples came from the United States, Italy and Spain. PBMCs, B-cell-depleted T cells, or T cells provided the cDNA or gDNA that made up the material.

The V gene end was trimmed by 3 bases and the J gene end by 3 bases; junction bases not matched to a gene: 12. CDR1 and CDR2 (germline): MNHNS, SASEGT. The CDR3 runs 17 residues. Only in-frame clones appear in the TCRdb table, and some are missing; sequencing was by immunoSEQ multiplex PCR. The table lists under 200,000 clones, around 84% of them singletons. This TCR came from a woman of 80 years or more with acute or convalescent COVID-19. This chain connects TRBV6-1 to TRBJ2-3, with 7 bases matching TRBD2. Sequenced material: peripheral blood. In DNA, the CDR3 is TGTGCCAGCAGTGATCAAAGGGGCGGGAGTCGGACAGATACGCAGTATTTT. Translation: CASSDQRGGSRTDTQYF.